Listed below are T cell receptor beta chains from one sample, sequenced in a study of T cell changes during pregnancy in multiple sclerosis. Libraries were prepared by immunoSEQ multiplex PCR; TCRdb keeps only in-frame clonotypes and omits some of them. Here the sample spans roughly 22,000 clones, 91% being singletons. The specimen was CD4+ T cells from peripheral blood mononuclear cells, collected after pregnancy. The receptors originated from a female donor in good health, enrolled as a control in a pregnancy study. CDR3s include the opening cysteine and the closing phenylalanine or tryptophan. A D gene is named only where the DNA matches it firmly. Clone sizes are given selectively: once, few, many, or a class where the clone is expanded.

clone_size | d_call | j_call | v_call | cdr3_nt | cdr3_aa
NA | TRBD2 | TRBJ2-5 | TRBV5-1 | TGCGCCAGCAGCGAGGGACTAGAGGTTTCTGAGACCCAGTACTTC | CASSEGLEVSETQYF
NA | NA | TRBJ2-3 | TRBV6-5 | TGTGCCAGCAGTTACTCCGGTAGGGGGGGATATACGCAGTATTTT | CASSYSGRGGYTQYF
few | TRBD2 | TRBJ2-1 | TRBV27 | TGTGCCAGCAGATCGTGGGAGGGCCTTCGGAAGTTCTTC | CASRSWEGLRKFF
NA | TRBD2 | TRBJ2-1 | TRBV7-2 | TGTGCCAGCAGCGCCTTTGGGGGTAGCGGGGGGGCGGCTTTTGAGCAGTTCTTC | CASSAFGGSGGAAFEQFF
NA | TRBD2 | TRBJ2-7 | TRBV18 | TGTGCCAGCTCACCTTTTGCTAGCGGGAGCGGCAACGAGCAGTACTTC | CASSPFASGSGNEQYF
once | NA | TRBJ2-5 | TRBV10-2 | TGCGCCAGCATTGGCAGCCACCTCGGGGAGACCCAGTACTTC | CASIGSHLGETQYF
NA | NA | TRBJ2-5 | TRBV5-1 | TGCGCCAGCAGTCAGGGCCTCCCGGAGACCCAGTACTTC | CASSQGLPETQYF
NA | NA | TRBJ2-1 | TRBV12-5 | TGTGCTAGTGGTTTGGAAACGATAGCAGGGGTTAGTTACAATGAGCAGTTCTTC | CASGLETIAGVSYNEQFF
NA | NA | TRBJ2-2 | TRBV4-3 | TGCGCCAGCAGCCAACACTTTAACACCGGGGAGCTGTTTTTT | CASSQHFNTGELFF
NA | TRBD1 | TRBJ1-1 | TRBV5-6 | TGTGCCAGCAGCTCCTTACAGGAACAGGGGTACACTGAAGCTTTCTTT | CASSSLQEQGYTEAFF
NA | NA | TRBJ1-4 | TRBV29-1 | TGCAGCGGCGGATATAATGAAAAACTGTTTTTT | CSGGYNEKLFF
NA | TRBD1 | TRBJ2-7 | TRBV5-1 | TGCGCCAGCAGCCCCCGACAGGGGTCCTCAGGCGAGCAGTACTTC | CASSPRQGSSGEQYF
NA | NA | TRBJ1-2 | TRBV21-1 | TGTGCCAGCAGCCCCTGGTCGGGAGTCCGCTATGGCTACACCTTC | CASSPWSGVRYGYTF
NA | NA | TRBJ2-1 | TRBV5-1 | TGCGCCAGCAGTCCTAGGGGGGGCCAGAGCTCCTACAATGAGCAGTTCTTC | CASSPRGGQSSYNEQFF
NA | TRBD1 | TRBJ1-1 | TRBV6-5 | TGTGCCAGCAGTACACAACAGGGGTACACTGAAGCTTTCTTT | CASSTQQGYTEAFF
NA | TRBD1 | TRBJ1-2 | TRBV30 | TGTGCCTGGTACAGGGGAAGCGGCTACACCTTC | CAWYRGSGYTF
NA | NA | TRBJ2-5 | TRBV7-3 | TGTGCCAGCAGCTTGGGGGGGCTGCAAGAGACCCAGTACTTC | CASSLGGLQETQYF
NA | TRBD2 | TRBJ2-5 | TRBV7-9 | TGTGCCAGCAGCTTAGGGACTAGCCTAGTAGAGACCCAGTACTTC | CASSLGTSLVETQYF
once | NA | TRBJ2-1 | TRBV29-1 | TGCAGCGTTGATGGCAGGGACAATGAGCAGTTCTTC | CSVDGRDNEQFF
NA | NA | TRBJ1-2 | TRBV27 | TGTGCCAGCAGTGCCAGGGGAGGGGGCTATGGCTACACCTTC | CASSARGGGYGYTF
NA | TRBD2 | TRBJ2-1 | TRBV19 | TGTGCCAGCGGGACTAGCGGGATGTATGAGCAGTTCTTC | CASGTSGMYEQFF
NA | TRBD1 | TRBJ1-2 | TRBV6-5 | TGTGCCAGCAGCCCGAGGGGGCGCAAAGGTGGCTACACCTTC | CASSPRGRKGGYTF
NA | NA | TRBJ2-1 | TRBV20-1 | TGCAGTGCTTGGGACTTCGATAAGCAGTTCTTC | CSAWDFDKQFF
NA | NA | TRBJ2-7 | TRBV2 | TGTGCCAGCATCGCAGGGGTCATATCCTACGAGCAGTACTTC | CASIAGVISYEQYF
NA | TRBD2 | TRBJ2-3 | TRBV30 | TGTGCCTGGAGTGTGGGAGCGGGGGGGCCCACAGATACGCAGTATTTT | CAWSVGAGGPTDTQYF
NA | TRBD1 | TRBJ2-7 | TRBV11-3 | TGTGCCAGCAGCCCAGGGGACAGGCCCCTCTACGAGCAGTACTTC | CASSPGDRPLYEQYF
NA | TRBD1 | TRBJ2-1 | TRBV11-1 | TGTGCCAGCAGCTCTCAGGGGGCGCGGAATGAGCAGTTCTTC | CASSSQGARNEQFF
NA | NA | TRBJ2-7 | TRBV5-6 | TGTGCCAGCAGCTTGGTCCAGATGACCTACGAGCAGTACTTC | CASSLVQMTYEQYF